The 21 T cell receptor beta chains listed next were all sequenced from one sample in a study of blood T cell repertoires in COVID-19. The method was immunoSEQ multiplex PCR; TCRdb's version includes in-frame clones alone and lacks a portion of them. This table holds tens of thousands of clones, 82% found once. The specimen was peripheral blood. The source of these receptors is an elderly woman with acute or convalescent COVID-19.

The chain couples TRBV19 to TRBJ2-2, with TRBD2 identical over 8 bases. The CDR3 has 16 residues. The V gene's germline CDR1 is LNHDA and CDR2 SQIVND (reference sequence). Trimming at V came to 5 bases and at J to 0 bases, leaving 5 bases not matched to a gene. The CDR3 nucleotides are TGTGCCAGTAGTCCACTAGCGGCAGCGAACACCGGGGAGCTGTTTTTT. It yields the protein CASSPLAAANTGELFF.

CDR3 residues: CASSIGADTGELFF. The CDR3 DNA is TGTGCCAGTAGTATCGGAGCAGACACCGGGGAGCTGTTTTTT. This chain links TRBV19 with TRBJ2-2; D call uncertain. This CDR3 has 14 amino acids. Trimming took off 3 bases at V and 3 bases at J, with 8 bases between the two ends. Germline CDR1 LNHDA, CDR2 SQIVND (reference sequence).

CDR3 nucleotide sequence: TGTGCCAGCAGCTTCCTACTAGCGCCACAAGAGACCCAGTACTTC. Residues: CASSFLLAPQETQYF. The chain has TRBV7-9 and TRBJ2-5; 7 nucleotides agree with TRBD2. This CDR3 is built from 15 residues. Germline trimming cut 3 bases from V and 2 bases from J; bases unmatched to any gene: 6. The germline V gene has CDR1 SEHNR and CDR2 FQNEAQ (reference sequence).

J is TRBJ1-1 and V is TRBV27; the D gene is possibly TRBD1 (6 bases). Germline CDR1 is MNHEY and CDR2 is SMNVEV (reference sequence). The CDR3 runs to 17 residues. Trimming shortened V by 5 bases and J by 1 base, and 20 bases separated the two germline ends. CDR3 coding DNA: TGTGCCAGCAGTCGACCCCCGACAGGTTTGGGGAACACTGAAGCTTTCTTT. Its protein is CASSRPPTGLGNTEAFF.

This rearrangement joins TRBV11-2 to TRBJ2-7, with 10 bases aligning to TRBD2. The CDR3 is made up of 15 amino acids. Losses at the gene ends were 5 bases for V and 6 bases for J; bases not matched to a gene: 10. Per germline, CDR1 SGHAT and CDR2 FQNNGV. This CDR3 reads CASSHRTSGPIEQYF. In nucleotides, the CDR3 is TGTGCCAGCAGCCACAGGACTAGCGGCCCCATCGAGCAGTACTTC.

The chain has TRBV10-3 and TRBJ2-1; 7 bases align to TRBD2. This CDR3 has 15 amino acids. Per germline, CDR1 ENHRY and CDR2 SYGVKD. The V gene end was trimmed by 6 bases and the J gene end by 1 base; junction bases not matched to a gene: 6. Here the CDR3 reads CAISPSGKSYNEQFF. The CDR3 bases are TGTGCCATCAGCCCCAGCGGGAAATCCTACAATGAGCAGTTCTTC.

This clone was seen more than once but under ten times. V usage is TRBV20-1 and J usage is TRBJ2-5; no clear D. Between the trimmed V and J ends, which lost 6 bases and 7 bases, there was a span of 9 bases. The CDR3 has 10 amino acids. The V gene's germline CDR1 is DFQATT and CDR2 SNEGSKA (reference sequence). DNA of the CDR3: TGCAGTGCCACCCTCGGGACCCAGTACTTC. Encoded protein: CSATLGTQYF.

The count of this clone is one. The rearrangement links TRBV14 to TRBJ2-2, with D tentatively TRBD2 (6 bases). Trimming shortened V by 2 bases and J by 4 bases, and 11 bases separated the two germline ends. CDR3 size: 15 residues. Per germline, CDR1 SGHDN and CDR2 FVKESK. In DNA form, the CDR3 reads TGTGCCAGCAGCCAAAACGGGAGCGTCACCGGGGAGCTGTTTTTT. The encoded protein is CASSQNGSVTGELFF.

The chain combines TRBV9 with TRBJ1-2; 8 bases map to TRBD1. V was clipped by 6 bases and J by 6 bases; unmatched bases: 19. The CDR3 contains 17 residues. Germline V gene sequence: CDR1 SGDLS, CDR2 YYNGEE. In DNA, the CDR3 is TGTGCCAGCACCCCCGGGCAGGGGGCGGGAAGTCGAGATGGCTACACCTTC. It codes for CASTPGQGAGSRDGYTF.

The chain links TRBV6-2 or TRBV6-3 to TRBJ2-7; 7 nucleotides agree with TRBD1. From germline, CDR1 is MNHEY and CDR2 SVGEGT. The J segment lost 3 bases and the V segment lost 5 bases, leaving 7 bases of the junction unmatched. This CDR3 comprises 14 residues. CDR3 sequence (DNA): TGTGCCAGCAGTGAGCCGGGACAGCTCTACGAGCAGTACTTC. Residues: CASSEPGQLYEQYF.

The chain recombines TRBV9 with TRBJ2-3; 10 bases are shared with TRBD2. J lost 6 bases, V lost 0 bases, and 7 bases had no gene match. The CDR3 has 16 amino acids. The germline V gene has CDR1 SGDLS and CDR2 YYNGEE. Here the CDR3 DNA reads TGTGCCAGCAGCGTAGTACCCCTAGCGGGGGATGATACGCAGTATTTT. Its protein is CASSVVPLAGDDTQYF.

This chain joins TRBV6-5 and TRBJ1-2; D might be TRBD1 (6 bases). From germline, CDR1 is MNHEY and CDR2 SVGAGI. V shed 2 bases and J shed 1 base, with 14 bases lying between them. The CDR3 spans 16 residues. CDR3 in amino acids: CASSYLVAGVNYGYTF. CDR3 in DNA: TGTGCCAGCAGTTACCTCGTGGCAGGGGTTAACTATGGCTACACCTTC.

The chain joins TRBV11-2 to TRBJ2-3, with 9 bases identical to TRBD1. Per the germline V gene, CDR1 is SGHAT and CDR2 is FQNNGV. This CDR3 spans 15 amino acids. V lost 3 bases and J lost 6; bases outside the gene matches: 7. The CDR3 reads CASSLGDRARDTQYF. The CDR3, as DNA: TGTGCCAGCAGCTTGGGGGACAGGGCCCGGGATACGCAGTATTTT.

This clone was recorded a few times. The chain is built from TRBV7-9 and TRBJ2-3, with 7 bases fitting TRBD2. Germline V gene sequence: CDR1 SEHNR, CDR2 FQNEAQ (reference sequence). V was pared by 2 bases and J by 6 bases, with 5 bases of the junction left unmatched. This CDR3 is 14 amino acids long. CDR3 bases: TGTGCCAGCAGCTTACTGGCGGGAGCTGATACGCAGTATTTT. This sequence encodes CASSLLAGADTQYF.

This sequence joins TRBV23-1 and TRBJ1-5; D unresolved. TRBV23-1 is identified as an open reading frame with a role that is uncertain. The CDR3 is 20 amino acids. V was shortened by 3 bases and J by 0 bases, with 24 bases between the two germline ends. CDR3 sequence: CASSHRRVRDERNSNQPQHF. The CDR3 nucleotides read TGCGCCAGCAGTCATCGCCGTGTGAGGGATGAGAGGAATAGCAATCAGCCCCAGCATTTT.

The rearrangement links TRBV2 to TRBJ1-1; D unclear. The CDR3 consists of 16 residues. With 1 base removed from V and 1 base from J, the gap between germline ends came to 13 bases. CDR1 SNHLY and CDR2 FYNNEI come from the germline V gene. DNA of the CDR3: TGTGCCAGCAGTGAAGTCGGTTGGGCCTCGAACACTGAAGCTTTCTTT. It yields the protein CASSEVGWASNTEAFF.

V and J are TRBV3-1 (or the pseudogene TRBV3-2) and TRBJ2-5, with TRBD1 identical over 8 bases. The CDR3 runs to 17 residues. Germline-derived CDR1 and CDR2 are LGHDT and YNNKEL (reference sequence). V dropped 0 bases and J dropped 5; count of bases not matched to a gene: 11. In DNA, the CDR3 is TGTGCCAGCAGCCAAGACGGATGCAGGGGGCTTTGGGAGACCCAGTACTTC. Its protein product is CASSQDGCRGLWETQYF.

This clone was counted a few times. The V gene is TRBV10-3, the J gene TRBJ2-7; 9 bases align to TRBD1. Losses at the gene ends were 7 bases for V and 3 bases for J; bases not matched to a gene: 4. Germline loops: CDR1 ENHRY, CDR2 SYGVKD. The CDR3 spans 13 residues. DNA for the CDR3: TGTGCCATCAAGGGACAGGGAAGCTACGAGCAGTACTTC. It encodes CAIKGQGSYEQYF.

The rearrangement links TRBV19 to TRBJ2-1; D is unresolved. This CDR3 region has 14 residues. Germline V CDR1 and CDR2: LNHDA, SQIVND (reference sequence). Trimming left V 7 bases short and J 2 bases short, with 12 bases between. This chain's CDR3 is CASKPEWTYNEQFF. The CDR3, as DNA: TGTGCCAGTAAACCGGAGTGGACCTACAATGAGCAGTTCTTC.

The genes are TRBV7-9 and TRBJ2-1; 8 bases agree with TRBD1. Germline trimming cut 3 bases from V and 6 bases from J; bases unmatched to any gene: 7. Per germline, CDR1 SEHNR and CDR2 FQNEAQ (reference sequence). The CDR3 length is 15 residues. CDR3 sequence: CASSFMTGAGNEQFF. The DNA of the CDR3 is TGTGCCAGCAGCTTTATGACAGGGGCCGGCAATGAGCAGTTCTTC.

This CDR3 reads CASKEGSAFSTDTQYF. The CDR3 DNA follows: TGCGCCAGCAAAGAGGGTAGCGCGTTTTCCACAGATACGCAGTATTTT. V is TRBV5-1 and J is TRBJ2-3; possibly TRBD2 for D (5 bases). Germline CDR1 SGHRS, CDR2 YFSETQ. V was shortened by 6 bases and J by 2 bases, with 19 bases between the two germline ends. There are 16 residues in the CDR3. Full variable domain (missing parts from reference TRBV5-1 and TRBJ2-3): KAGVTQTPRYLIKTRGQQVTLSCSPISGHRSVSWYQQTPGQGLQFLFEYFSETQRNKGNFPGRFSGRQFSNSRSEMNVSTLELGDSALYLCASKEGSAFSTDTQYFGPGTRLTVL.